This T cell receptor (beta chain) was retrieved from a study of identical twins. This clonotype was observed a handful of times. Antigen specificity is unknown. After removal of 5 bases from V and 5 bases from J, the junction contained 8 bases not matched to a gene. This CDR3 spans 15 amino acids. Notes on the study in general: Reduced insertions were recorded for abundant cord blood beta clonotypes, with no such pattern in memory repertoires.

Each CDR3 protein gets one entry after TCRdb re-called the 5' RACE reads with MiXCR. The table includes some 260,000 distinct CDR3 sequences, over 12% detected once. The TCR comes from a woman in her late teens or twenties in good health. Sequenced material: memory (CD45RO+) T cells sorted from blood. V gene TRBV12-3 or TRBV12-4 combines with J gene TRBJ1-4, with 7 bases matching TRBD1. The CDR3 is CASSGRTGSNEKLFF. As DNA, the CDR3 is TGTGCCAGCAGTGGAAGGACAGGCTCAAATGAAAAACTGTTTTTT.